Below are 7 T cell receptor beta chains sequenced from a single sample in a study of cytomegalovirus exposure and HLA in healthy donors. The PCR contained 60 Vbeta and 13 Jbeta primers. Some clones are missing from TCRdb's copy, which holds only in-frame ones; the method was immunoSEQ multiplex PCR. The sample contains 180,000 or so clones, more than 70% of which appear only once. Sequenced sample: PBMCs. The receptors were sampled from a woman aged 45 to 65 in good health and CMV-seropositive.

The J gene is TRBJ2-1, the V gene TRBV2; the D gene is possibly TRBD2 (6 bases). The CDR3 spans 14 residues. V lost 5 bases and J lost 6, with 14 bases in between. Per the germline V gene, CDR1 is SNHLY and CDR2 is FYNNEI. CDR3 sequence: CASSLSFGGNEQFF. The CDR3 DNA sequence: TGTGCCAGCAGTCTGTCGTTCGGGGGCAATGAGCAGTTCTTC.

The chain is built from TRBV19 and TRBJ1-6; 9 positions match TRBD1. Trimming took 2 bases from V and 0 from J; bases not matched to a gene: 8. This CDR3 is built from 19 residues. Germline V lookup: CDR1 LNHDA, CDR2 SQIVND (reference sequence). The CDR3, as DNA: TGTGCCAGTAGTATATACGGGACAGGGCATAGCTCCTATAATTCACCCCTCCACTTT. Residues: CASSIYGTGHSSYNSPLHF.

The rearrangement uses TRBV25-1 and TRBJ1-3, with unresolved D. Per the germline V gene, CDR1 is MGHDK and CDR2 is SYGVNS. V lost 4 bases, J lost 2 bases, and 3 bases lay in between. CDR3 length equals 12 residues. The CDR3 spells CASSGAGNTIYF. DNA for the CDR3: TGTGCCAGCAGTGGAGCTGGAAACACCATATATTTT.

V gene TRBV19 combines with J gene TRBJ1-2; D is unresolved. Trimming cost V 6 bases and J 5 bases, with 7 bases left between them. CDR1 is LNHDA and CDR2 is SQIVND in the germline V gene (reference sequence). This CDR3 spans 11 amino acids. The CDR3 sequence is CASSPGYGYTF. DNA for the CDR3: TGTGCCAGTAGCCCGGGGTATGGCTACACCTTC.

The chain joins TRBV19 to TRBJ1-2, with D possibly matching TRBD1 (5 bases). V was shortened by 1 base and J by 5 bases, with 17 bases between the two germline ends. Germline CDR1 is LNHDA and CDR2 is SQIVND (reference sequence). The CDR3 has 16 residues. The DNA of the CDR3 is TGTGCCAGTAGTATAGCCGGAAGGGGTTCCGGATATGGCTACACCTTC. Translation: CASSIAGRGSGYGYTF.

This clone was observed a handful of times. J is TRBJ1-2 and V is TRBV20-1; a possible D gene is TRBD1 (5 bases). Germline CDR1 and CDR2: DFQATT and SNEGSKA (reference sequence). The CDR3 extends over 11 amino acids. Trimming left V 4 bases short and J 4 bases short, with 7 bases between. CDR3 coding DNA: TGCAGTGCTACAGGGCTCTATGGCTACACCTTC. Translated, it gives CSATGLYGYTF.

This chain connects TRBV7-3 to TRBJ2-1; 9 bases are a match to TRBD2. The V gene's germline CDR1 is SGHTA and CDR2 FQGTGA. With V trimmed by 0 bases and J by 7 bases, 10 bases remained unmatched. The CDR3 is made up of 17 amino acids. In DNA, the CDR3 is TGTGCCAGCAGCTTAACGTGGCGGGGGGGATCCCATAATGAGCAGTTCTTC. This codes for CASSLTWRGGSHNEQFF. Supplemented by reference TRBV7-3 and TRBJ2-1, the full variable domain reads GAGVSQTPSNKVTEKGKYVELRCDPISGHTALYWYRQSLGQGPEFLIYFQGTGAADDSGLPNDRFFAVRPEGSVSTLKIQRTERGDSAVYLCASSLTWRGGSHNEQFFGPGTRLTVL.